Below are 29 T cell receptor beta chains sequenced from a single sample in a study of OX40 agonist ivuxolimab in advanced cancers. Generated by immunoSEQ multiplex PCR, the TCRdb table keeps only in-frame clones and is missing some. This repertoire shows around 67,000 clones, roughly 83% found once; its top ten account for approximately 7.9%. The sample consisted of CD4+ or CD8+ T cells sorted from blood, taken in a trial of the OX40 agonist ivuxolimab. These receptors all come from an adult with an advanced solid tumor such as melanoma, head and neck, liver or kidney cancer.

The V call is TRBV7-3, the J call TRBJ1-2; D is undetermined. Germline CDR1 SGHTA, CDR2 FQGTGA. The CDR3 consists of 13 residues. V lost 5 bases to trimming and J lost 1 base, with 8 bases between them. CDR3 sequence reads: CASSPAHNYGYTF. In DNA form, the CDR3 reads TGTGCCAGCAGCCCCGCCCATAACTATGGCTACACCTTC.

This clone was counted a few times. This chain uses TRBV7-2 with TRBJ2-5, with TRBD1 matching over 8 bases. The CDR3 has 16 residues. Per the germline V gene, CDR1 is SGHTA and CDR2 is FQGNSA. The J segment lost 3 bases and the V segment lost 1 base, leaving 7 bases of the junction unmatched. The CDR3 nucleotides are TGTGCCAGCAGCTTAGGCGACAGGGGAAGGGAAGAGACCCAGTACTTC. Amino acid sequence: CASSLGDRGREETQYF.

The J gene is TRBJ1-2, the V gene TRBV7-8; maybe TRBD1 (6 bases). This CDR3 is 15 amino acids long. Trimming stripped 1 base from V and 3 bases from J, with 12 bases between. Germline CDR1 SGHVS, CDR2 FQNEAQ. Here the CDR3 reads CASSLGPGEDYGYTF. The CDR3 region has the DNA TGTGCCAGCAGCTTAGGGCCAGGGGAAGACTATGGCTACACCTTC.

The chain couples TRBV15 to TRBJ1-1; no clear D. V shed 0 bases and J shed 6 bases, with 11 bases lying between them. The V gene's germline CDR1 is LNHNV and CDR2 YYDKDF (reference sequence). The CDR3 is made up of 14 amino acids. The CDR3 spells CATSRDLVSSEAFF. The CDR3 DNA sequence: TGTGCCACCAGCAGAGATTTAGTAAGCTCTGAAGCTTTCTTT.

J is TRBJ1-2 and V is TRBV6-5; maybe TRBD1 (6 bases). The V end lost 4 bases, the J end lost 4 bases, and 10 bases lay between the germline ends. This CDR3 is built from 13 residues. The V gene's germline CDR1 is MNHEY and CDR2 SVGAGI. CDR3 coding DNA: TGTGCCAGCAGTTCCACAGGGTTCTATGGCTACACCTTC. It translates to CASSSTGFYGYTF.

This clone came up once. V gene TRBV11-2 combines with J gene TRBJ2-7; 10 bases map to TRBD1. The CDR3 is 17 residues long. Per the germline V gene, CDR1 is SGHAT and CDR2 is FQNNGV. After removal of 4 bases from V and 1 base from J, the junction contained 10 bases not matched to a gene. In DNA, the CDR3 is TGTGCCAGCAGCTCCAAGAGGGACAGGGGCTGGTCCTACGAGCAGTACTTC. It yields the protein CASSSKRDRGWSYEQYF. Variable domain in full (rest from reference TRBV11-2 and TRBJ2-7): EAGVAQSPRYKIIEKRQSVAFWCNPISGHATLYWYQQILGQGPKLLIQFQNNGVVDDSQLPKDRFSAERLKGVDSTLKIQPAKLEDSAVYLCASSSKRDRGWSYEQYFGPGTRLTVT.

The V gene is TRBV6-1, the J gene TRBJ2-1; D is unresolved. This CDR3 comprises 16 residues. Germline V gives CDR1 MNHNS, CDR2 SASEGT. V was clipped by 4 bases and J by 0 bases, with 13 bases between them. Written as DNA, the CDR3 is TGTGCCAGCAGTGGAAACTCGGCTAGCTCCTACAATGAGCAGTTCTTC. Its translation is CASSGNSASSYNEQFF.

The V and J genes are TRBV6-6 and TRBJ1-2; D ambiguous. Germline CDR1 is MNHNY and CDR2 is SVGAGI (reference sequence). The CDR3 contains 11 residues. The V and J ends lost 2 bases and 8 bases respectively, with 6 bases between them. Here the CDR3 reads CASSYERGYTF. For the CDR3, the DNA is TGTGCCAGCAGTTACGAAAGGGGCTACACCTTC.

This chain joins TRBV7-2 and TRBJ2-2; D possibly corresponds to TRBD1 (5 bases). The CDR3 contains 13 residues. Germline V gene sequence: CDR1 SGHTA, CDR2 FQGNSA. With 4 bases removed from V and 4 bases from J, the gap between germline ends came to 7 bases. The CDR3 protein is CASSSGITGELFF. The CDR3 region has the DNA TGTGCCAGCAGCTCAGGGATCACCGGGGAGCTGTTTTTT.

This chain joins TRBV25-1 and TRBJ2-7; D ambiguous. Looked up from germline, CDR1 is MGHDK and CDR2 is SYGVNS. V dropped 1 base and J dropped 6 bases, with 4 bases sitting between them. This CDR3 comprises 11 residues. In DNA, the CDR3 is TGTGCCAGCAGTGAATTCCCCGAGCAGTACTTC. It translates to CASSEFPEQYF.

V gene TRBV12-5 combines with J gene TRBJ2-3; D is possibly TRBD2 (5 bases). The CDR3 consists of 14 residues. The V end lost 6 bases, the J end lost 0 bases, and 10 bases lay between the germline ends. Germline CDR1 and CDR2: LGHNT and FRNRAP. In DNA form, the CDR3 reads TGTGCTAGTGGCCGAAGGACTAGCACAGATACGCAGTATTTT. Its protein is CASGRRTSTDTQYF.

CDR3 nucleotide sequence: TGTGCAAGTCGCTCTTGGACTAGCGACGCCTACGAGCAGTACTTC. Residues: CASRSWTSDAYEQYF. The rearrangement joins TRBV12-2 to TRBJ2-7; the D call TRBD2 from the table was never checked on the DNA. TRBV12-2 constitutes a pseudogene. The CDR3 is 15 amino acids.

This chain joins TRBV7-9 and TRBJ2-1; D might be TRBD2 (6 bases). The length of the CDR3 is 17 residues. Trimming shortened V by 2 bases and J by 8 bases, and 22 bases separated the two germline ends. Germline lookup yields CDR1 SEHNR and CDR2 FQNEAQ (reference sequence). CDR3 sequence (DNA): TGTGCCAGCAGCTTACGCAGGCTGGCGGGAAATTTGGATGAGCAGTTCTTC. Amino acids: CASSLRRLAGNLDEQFF.

The chain joins TRBV19 to TRBJ1-2, with TRBD1 identical over 10 bases. This CDR3 region has 17 residues. Per the germline V gene, CDR1 is LNHDA and CDR2 is SQIVND (reference sequence). The V and J ends lost 5 bases and 5 bases, in that order; junction bases with no gene match: 14. The CDR3 DNA follows: TGTGCCAGTAGTCCTCAGACAGGGGGCCTGTTGGGGTATGGCTACACCTTC. The encoded protein is CASSPQTGGLLGYGYTF.

V gene TRBV13 combines with J gene TRBJ2-2, with 10 bases fitting TRBD1. V shed 5 bases, J shed 1 base, and the junction held 4 bases outside the gene matches. The germline gives CDR1 PRHDT, CDR2 FYEKMQ (reference sequence). CDR3 length equals 16 residues. Written as DNA, the CDR3 is TGTGCCAGCAGCGTCTGGGACAGGGGGAACACCGGGGAGCTGTTTTTT. It codes for CASSVWDRGNTGELFF. Full variable domain (outside the CDR3, taken from reference TRBV13 and TRBJ2-2): AAGVIQSPRHLIKEKRETATLKCYPIPRHDTVYWYQQGPGQDPQFLISFYEKMQSDKGSIPDRFSAQQFSDYHSELNMSSLELGDSALYFCASSVWDRGNTGELFFGEGSRLTVL.

The J gene is TRBJ1-2, the V gene TRBV2; D not certain. The CDR3 extends over 11 amino acids. The V and J ends lost 5 bases and 5 bases respectively, with 6 bases between them. The germline V gene has CDR1 SNHLY and CDR2 FYNNEI. CDR3 DNA sequence: TGTGCCAGCAGTTTGGGATATGGCTACACCTTC. Amino acids: CASSLGYGYTF.

This clone was observed a few times. The genes are TRBV19 and TRBJ2-5; 9 nucleotides line up with TRBD1. CDR3 size: 13 residues. V shed 7 bases and J 6 bases; nucleotides not matched to a gene: 6. CDR1 is LNHDA, CDR2 SQIVND, per germline (reference sequence). This chain's CDR3 is CASTGTGLKTQYF. CDR3 bases: TGTGCCAGTACCGGGACAGGGTTGAAGACCCAGTACTTC. Together with reference TRBV19 and TRBJ2-5, the CDR3 gives the full variable domain: DGGITQSPKYLFRKEGQNVTLSCEQNLNHDAMYWYRQDPGQGLRLIYYSQIVNDFQKGDIAEGYSVSREKKESFPLTVTSAQKNPTAFYLCASTGTGLKTQYFGPGTRLLVL.

This chain connects TRBV7-3 to TRBJ2-3, with TRBD2 matching 12 bases. Germline CDR1 is SGHTA and CDR2 is FQGTGA. The CDR3 extends over 17 amino acids. V dropped 0 bases and J dropped 3; count of bases not matched to a gene: 4. This CDR3 reads CASSLTTSGRGTDTQYF. Written as DNA, the CDR3 is TGTGCCAGCAGCTTAACGACTAGCGGGAGAGGGACAGATACGCAGTATTTT. The full variable domain, with the rest looked up from reference TRBV7-3 and TRBJ2-3, is GAGVSQTPSNKVTEKGKYVELRCDPISGHTALYWYRQSLGQGPEFLIYFQGTGAADDSGLPNDRFFAVRPEGSVSTLKIQRTERGDSAVYLCASSLTTSGRGTDTQYFGPGTRLTVL.

This sequence joins TRBV5-4 and TRBJ2-5; D perhaps matches TRBD2 (5 bases). V gave up 5 bases and J gave up 1 base, with 9 bases separating them. The CDR3 length is 13 residues. Germline V gene lookup returns CDR1 SGHNT and CDR2 YYREEE (reference sequence). This chain's CDR3 is CASSPAGQETQYF. The CDR3 bases are TGTGCCAGCAGTCCGGCGGGCCAAGAGACCCAGTACTTC.

The CDR3 DNA sequence: TGTGCCAGCAGCCCTAGCGGGGGGGTCAACGAGCAGTACTTC. As protein: CASSPSGGVNEQYF. This chain connects TRBV6-1 to TRBJ2-5, with 12 bases matching TRBD2. The tail of the sequence fits TRBJ2-7 better, so the J call may be wrong. The CDR3 has 14 amino acids. CDR1 is MNHNS, CDR2 SASEGT, per germline.

The chain links TRBV11-3 to TRBJ2-2, with 9 bases matching TRBD1. In germline, CDR1 is SGHNT, CDR2 YENEEA. The CDR3 contains 15 residues. V gave up 5 bases and J gave up 3 bases; unmatched junction bases: 4. The CDR3, as DNA: TGTGCCAGCAGCCCGGGACAGGGATACACCGGGGAGCTGTTTTTT. As protein: CASSPGQGYTGELFF.

V and J are TRBV4-1 and TRBJ2-1; D is ambiguous. This CDR3 is built from 13 residues. V shed 4 bases and J shed 5 bases, with 9 bases lying between them. Germline CDR1 MGHRA, CDR2 YSYEKL. The CDR3: CASSRRTNNEQFF. The DNA of the CDR3 is TGCGCCAGCAGCCGACGTACGAACAATGAGCAGTTCTTC.

The chain combines TRBV6-5 with TRBJ1-4; D remains unclear. V was trimmed by 5 bases and J by 0 bases, leaving 7 bases between them. Looked up from germline, CDR1 is MNHEY and CDR2 is SVGAGI. This CDR3 contains 14 residues. The CDR3 reads CASSKGTTNEKLFF. Here the CDR3 DNA reads TGTGCCAGCAGTAAAGGGACAACTAATGAAAAACTGTTTTTT.

The genes are TRBV19 and TRBJ2-2; 11 nucleotides line up with TRBD2. CDR3 length: 15 amino acids. Germline CDR1 is LNHDA and CDR2 is SQIVND (reference sequence). V lost 7 bases and J lost 5; bases outside the gene matches: 6. The chain's CDR3 is CASIHIAGGTGELFF. The CDR3 region has the DNA TGTGCCAGTATCCACATAGCGGGAGGGACCGGGGAGCTGTTTTTT.

V usage is TRBV5-6 and J usage is TRBJ2-7; D gene unclear. The CDR3 totals 13 residues. V was clipped by 4 bases and J by 5 bases, with 13 bases between them. From germline, CDR1 is SGHDT and CDR2 YYEEEE. The CDR3 region has the DNA TGTGCCAGCAGCCCTGTGGCTGGGGACGAGCAGTACTTC. This translates into CASSPVAGDEQYF.

V usage is TRBV5-1 and J usage is TRBJ1-2, with 8 nucleotides matching TRBD1. Losses at the gene ends were 2 bases for V and 8 bases for J; bases not matched to a gene: 8. The CDR3 sequence is 14 residues long. Germline CDR1 reads SGHRS; CDR2 reads YFSETQ. The CDR3 sequence is CASSFGTGGEGYTF. Here the CDR3 DNA reads TGCGCCAGCAGCTTTGGGACAGGAGGTGAGGGCTACACCTTC.

J is TRBJ2-7 and V is TRBV5-4; D gene uncertain. The germline V gene has CDR1 SGHNT and CDR2 YYREEE (reference sequence). The CDR3 contains 14 residues. V was trimmed by 4 bases and J by 1 base, leaving 12 bases between them. CDR3 sequence: CASSQSGDSYEQYF. CDR3 bases: TGTGCCAGCAGCCAGAGTGGGGATTCCTACGAGCAGTACTTC. The variable domain in full, with the rest retrieved from reference TRBV5-4 and TRBJ2-7, is ETGVTQSPTHLIKTRGQQVTLRCSSQSGHNTVSWYQQALGQGPQFIFQYYREEENGRGNFPPRFSGLQFPNYSSELNVNALELDDSALYLCASSQSGDSYEQYFGPGTRLTVT.

Concerning this clone itself: Relative to the germline gene, one junction end is altered; a read error may explain this. The J gene is TRBJ1-5, the V gene TRBV4-1, with 7 nucleotides matching TRBD1. The germline gives CDR1 MGHRA, CDR2 YSYEKL. The CDR3 length is 14 residues. The CDR3, as DNA: TGCGCCAGCGCTCCCGAGACAGGGAATCTGCCCCAGCATTTT. Residues: CASAPETGNLPQHF.

The sample holds a few counts of this clone. The V call is TRBV9, the J call TRBJ2-3; 10 nucleotides match TRBD2. With V trimmed by 4 bases and J by 5 bases, 7 bases remained unmatched. The germline gives CDR1 SGDLS, CDR2 YYNGEE. The CDR3 contains 15 residues. CDR3 loop: CASSSLAGPLDTQYF. CDR3 in DNA: TGTGCCAGCAGCTCACTAGCGGGACCTCTAGATACGCAGTATTTT.